Reported below is one T cell receptor (beta chain). The data belong to a study of radiotherapy plus CTLA-4 blockade in lung cancer. Assay used: immunoSEQ multiplex PCR; TCRdb lists only in-frame clones, some missing. The repertoire has about 60,000 clones, over 65% of them found once; the top ten carry around 4.2%. Specimen: peripheral blood, collected from a patient treated with radiotherapy plus ipilimumab. This clonotype was obtained from a human donor with non-small cell lung cancer who had a partial response to radiotherapy plus ipilimumab.

CDR3 loop: CASSVESYTEAFF. CDR3 coding DNA: TGTGCCAGCAGCGTCGAGAGTTACACTGAAGCTTTCTTT. The rearrangement uses TRBV9 and TRBJ1-1; D ambiguous. Looked up from germline, CDR1 is SGDLS and CDR2 is YYNGEE. The CDR3 runs to 13 residues. V shed 2 bases and J shed 3 bases, with 8 bases lying between them.